The source of this TCR beta chain is a study of vaccination effects on CD4 cells after COVID-19. Study at large: The post-vaccine samples were taken, at the median, 72 days after the second dose. General study points: There was marked clonal contraction among infection- and vaccine-induced clones late after vaccination. The study found that only 1 of 255 vaccine-induced clones from healthy vaccinees cross-reacted with common cold coronaviruses.

With regard to this clone: Its antigen remains unknown.

The protocol was immunoSEQ multiplex PCR, while the TCRdb copy is restricted to in-frame clones and leaves out a portion. The sample carries roughly 41,000 clones, around 71% recorded once. Following a roughly 11-day culture, CD4+ T cells were purified. Each participant received a vaccine that was either BNT162b2 or mRNA-1273, given as two doses. Days 3 and 7 were when half the medium was replaced with IL-2 medium. V lost 5 bases and J 4 bases, leaving 8 bases between the germline ends. CDR3 length equals 12 residues. The germline V gene encodes CDR1 LNHDA and CDR2 SQIVND (reference sequence). The chain links TRBV19 to TRBJ1-2, with D hard to call. This TCR was sampled from a human donor who received a COVID-19 vaccine. Material: CD4+ T cells from PBMCs cultured without peptide, obtained after COVID-19 vaccination. The CDR3 loop is CASSSGPYGYTF. As DNA, the CDR3 is TGTGCCAGTAGTTCCGGGCCCTATGGCTACACCTTC.